The 28 T cell receptor beta chains below come from one sample, sequenced in a study of T-cell memory formation after mild COVID-19. TCRdb reanalysed the 5' RACE reads using MiXCR and keeps one entry per CDR3 protein. Among about 270,000 distinct CDR3 sequences listed, around 16% were seen once. The sequenced material came from PBMCs or a T cell subset sorted from them (not recorded which). Receptor source: a man in his late teens or twenties who had mild COVID-19 (a few samples of this study predate the infection). Cell type and time point are not known.

The rearrangement uses TRBV7-8 and TRBJ2-4; perhaps TRBD1 as D (6 bases). Trimming left V 5 bases short and J 1 base short, with 15 bases between. This CDR3 contains 16 residues. Germline V gives CDR1 SGHVS, CDR2 FQNEAQ. The CDR3 sequence is CASSKNREWAKNIQYF. The CDR3 DNA sequence: TGTGCCAGCAGCAAAAACAGGGAGTGGGCCAAAAACATTCAGTACTTC.

J is TRBJ2-7 and V is TRBV6-5; D might be TRBD1 (5 bases). CDR1 is MNHEY, CDR2 SVGAGI, per germline. Trimming cost V 0 bases and J 2 bases, with 11 bases left between them. This CDR3 comprises 15 residues. The CDR3 DNA reads as TGTGCCAGCAGTTACTCGCAGGGTTCTACCTACGAGCAGTACTTC. This translates into CASSYSQGSTYEQYF.

This clonotype was found many times. The chain combines TRBV7-2 with TRBJ2-5; 7 bases fit TRBD1. The ends lost 6 bases at V and 1 base at J; junction bases unmatched: 5. Looked up from germline, CDR1 is SGHTA and CDR2 is FQGNSA. This CDR3 has 14 residues. CDR3 in amino acids: CASSRTGVQETQYF. CDR3 nucleotides: TGTGCCAGCAGTAGAACAGGGGTCCAAGAGACCCAGTACTTC.

This chain uses TRBV24-1 with TRBJ1-2; tentatively, D is TRBD1 (5 bases). V gave up 7 bases and J gave up 3 bases, with 8 bases separating them. This CDR3 spans 12 amino acids. The germline V gene has CDR1 KGHDR and CDR2 SFDVKD. The CDR3 region is CATRGGDYGYTF. The CDR3, as DNA: TGTGCCACCAGGGGAGGGGACTATGGCTACACCTTC.

The chain joins TRBV6-5 to TRBJ2-5; 8 nucleotides line up with TRBD2. The CDR3 loop spans 13 amino acids. Germline assignment: CDR1 MNHEY and CDR2 SVGAGI. V was pared by 10 bases and J by 0 bases, with 4 bases of the junction left unmatched. The CDR3 loop reads CAILAEYQETQYF. The CDR3 nucleotides read TGTGCCATACTAGCGGAGTACCAAGAGACCCAGTACTTC.

The chain couples TRBV18 to TRBJ2-5, with 8 bases fitting TRBD2. The CDR3 consists of 14 residues. Unmatched junction bases numbered 0, after V lost 0 bases and J lost 3 bases. Looked up from germline, CDR1 is KGHSH and CDR2 is LQKENI. Here the CDR3 DNA reads TGTGCCAGCTCACCACCGGGACTAGAAGAGACCCAGTACTTC. This codes for CASSPPGLEETQYF.

J is TRBJ2-7 and V is TRBV9, with 7 bases fitting TRBD2. Germline lookup yields CDR1 SGDLS and CDR2 YYNGEE. V dropped 4 bases and J dropped 6; count of bases not matched to a gene: 7. CDR3 length: 13 amino acids. This CDR3 is CASSPKTSLEQYV. As DNA, the CDR3 is TGTGCCAGCAGCCCTAAGACTAGCCTCGAGCAGTACGTC.

This clonotype has more than one count but fewer than ten. The chain has TRBV5-4 and TRBJ2-3; 7 bases are a match to TRBD1. Germline assignment: CDR1 SGHNT and CDR2 YYREEE (reference sequence). The V gene end was trimmed by 4 bases and the J gene end by 4 bases; junction bases not matched to a gene: 3. CDR3 size: 13 residues. The CDR3 sequence: CASSGDRSDTQYF. The CDR3 DNA reads as TGTGCCAGCAGCGGGGACAGATCAGATACGCAGTATTTT.

In its sample, this clonotype was seen a few times. The rearrangement links TRBV5-1 to TRBJ1-1, with TRBD1 matching over 9 bases. This CDR3 is built from 15 residues. With 2 bases clipped from V and 4 bases from J, the junction kept 6 bases outside the gene matches. CDR1 and CDR2 from the germline V gene are SGHRS and YFSETQ. CDR3 amino acids: CASSFNRGLGTEAFF. In DNA form, the CDR3 reads TGCGCCAGCAGCTTTAACAGGGGGCTTGGCACTGAAGCTTTCTTT.

This clonotype occurred a few times. V is TRBV7-9 and J is TRBJ2-7; the D gene is possibly TRBD1 (6 bases). CDR1 SEHNR and CDR2 FQNEAQ come from the germline V gene (reference sequence). The CDR3 runs to 16 residues. Trimming shortened V by 7 bases and J by 0 bases, and 19 bases separated the two germline ends. In DNA form, the CDR3 reads TGTGCCAGCACTTTACTACGGGACAAGACCTCCTACGAGCAGTACTTC. Translating gives CASTLLRDKTSYEQYF.

This clonotype was counted a few times. This chain connects TRBV4-1 to TRBJ2-1; 10 bases are a match to TRBD1. The CDR3 covers 14 residues. The V gene's germline CDR1 is MGHRA and CDR2 YSYEKL. Trimming took 4 bases from V and 6 from J; bases not matched to a gene: 3. The CDR3 sequence is CASSRDRGVNEQFF. CDR3 DNA sequence: TGCGCCAGCAGCCGGGACAGGGGAGTCAATGAGCAGTTCTTC.

This clonotype was seen more than once but under ten times. V is TRBV4-2 and J is TRBJ1-2; D not certain. Trimming removed 4 bases at V and 7 bases at J, with 13 bases between. The CDR3 has 13 amino acids. Germline CDR1 is LGHNA and CDR2 is YNFKEQ. The CDR3 DNA is TGTGCCAGCAGCCGAGAGAGGGAGAGTGGCTACACCTTC. Its translation is CASSRERESGYTF.

The rearrangement joins TRBV7-2 to TRBJ1-1; D is unclear. Germline-derived CDR1 and CDR2 are SGHTA and FQGNSA. The CDR3 is 11 amino acids. The V gene lost 8 bases and the J gene lost 11 bases, with 15 bases spanning the gap. The CDR3 reads CASGNSYLAFF. In DNA form, the CDR3 reads TGTGCCAGCGGCAACAGCTATTTGGCTTTCTTT.

V and J are TRBV5-5 and TRBJ2-3, with TRBD1 matching 7 bases. The CDR3 covers 17 residues. J gave up 2 bases and V 4 bases, and 13 bases lay outside the gene matches. CDR1 SGHKS and CDR2 YYEKEE come from the germline V gene (reference sequence). In DNA, the CDR3 is TGTGCCAGCAGCCGAATCGGGACAGCCGTCTACACAGATACGCAGTATTTT. Translating gives CASSRIGTAVYTDTQYF.

The rearrangement joins TRBV12-5 to TRBJ2-1; D tentatively fits TRBD1 or TRBD2 (6 bases each). Germline V gene lookup returns CDR1 LGHNT and CDR2 FRNRAP. V was clipped by 7 bases and J by 4 bases, with 20 bases between them. This CDR3 is 16 amino acids long. For the CDR3, the DNA is TGTGCTAGTGTCCCCGGGGGCAGCGGCTCTTACAATGAGCAGTTCTTC. This codes for CASVPGGSGSYNEQFF.

The chain recombines TRBV2 with TRBJ1-2; possible D gene TRBD1, 5 bases. V lost 6 bases, J lost 9 bases, and 17 bases lay in between. In germline, CDR1 is SNHLY, CDR2 FYNNEI. The CDR3 consists of 13 residues. CDR3 protein: CASRMVQGDSYTF. Here the CDR3 DNA reads TGTGCCAGCAGAATGGTCCAGGGAGACAGCTACACCTTC. Full variable domain (missing parts from reference TRBV2 and TRBJ1-2): EPEVTQTPSHQVTQMGQEVILRCVPISNHLYFYWYRQILGQKVEFLVSFYNNEISEKSEIFDDQFSVERPDGSNFTLKIRSTKLEDSAMYFCASRMVQGDSYTFGSGTRLTVV.

This clonotype appeared many times. The chain has TRBV7-6 and TRBJ2-1; the D gene is possibly TRBD2 (7 bases). The CDR3 loop spans 18 amino acids. Germline CDR1 is SGHVS and CDR2 is FNYEAQ. Deletions cut 4 bases from V and 0 bases from J, with 19 bases between. CDR3 sequence (DNA): TGTGCCAGCAGCTCCCAACTGGGGGGGGCTAGCTCCTACAATGAGCAGTTCTTC. Its protein product is CASSSQLGGASSYNEQFF.

The rearrangement joins TRBV5-5 to TRBJ1-1; TRBD1 might be the D (5 bases). Germline assignment: CDR1 SGHKS and CDR2 YYEKEE (reference sequence). The V end lost 4 bases, the J end lost 5 bases, and 15 bases lay between the germline ends. This CDR3 contains 14 residues. The CDR3 here is CASSPTSRETEAFF. Written as DNA, the CDR3 is TGTGCCAGCAGCCCTACGAGCAGGGAAACTGAAGCTTTCTTT.

This clonotype occurred many times. The genes are TRBV7-2 and TRBJ2-3; 9 bases align to TRBD2. V shed 5 bases, J shed 3 bases, and the junction held 15 bases outside the gene matches. Germline V lookup: CDR1 SGHTA, CDR2 FQGNSA. This CDR3 is built from 18 residues. The DNA for the CDR3 is TGTGCCAGCAGCCCCCCATTGTGGACTAGCGTTGGAACAGATACGCAGTATTTT. Translating it yields CASSPPLWTSVGTDTQYF.

This chain joins TRBV5-1 and TRBJ1-1; TRBD1 matches at 7 bases. The CDR3 loop spans 14 amino acids. Germline values: CDR1 SGHRS, CDR2 YFSETQ. The V and J ends lost 3 bases and 6 bases, in that order; junction bases with no gene match: 8. The CDR3 coding sequence is TGCGCCAGCAGCTATAAGGGGGCTAGGGCTGAAGCTTTCTTT. Its protein product is CASSYKGARAEAFF.

There are a few counts of this clonotype. V gene TRBV20-1 combines with J gene TRBJ2-5; the match to TRBD2 covers 7 bases. V was pared by 0 bases and J by 4 bases, with 8 bases of the junction left unmatched. The CDR3 consists of 15 residues. Germline CDR1 reads DFQATT; CDR2 reads SNEGSKA (reference sequence). DNA of the CDR3: TGCAGTGCTAGAGATTCCGGGACTACCAGAGAGACCCAGTACTTC. Translated: CSARDSGTTRETQYF.

The CDR3 DNA follows: TGCAGTGCTAGCCCATACCGGGGGAGGGGCAATCAGCCCCAGCATTTT. It codes for CSASPYRGRGNQPQHF. V and J are TRBV20-1 and TRBJ1-5, with D possibly being TRBD1 (5 bases). This CDR3 comprises 16 residues. Germline loops: CDR1 DFQATT, CDR2 SNEGSKA (reference sequence). The V gene lost 3 bases and the J gene lost 2 bases, with 17 bases spanning the gap.

This clonotype showed up just a few times. The chain employs TRBV5-1 and TRBJ2-7, with 7 bases matching TRBD2. Germline V gives CDR1 SGHRS, CDR2 YFSETQ. V lost 0 bases to trimming and J lost 0 bases; unmatched junction nucleotides: 3. This CDR3 spans 15 amino acids. The CDR3 nucleotides are TGCGCCAGCAGCTTGGTCGGGGGGAGCTCCTACGAGCAGTACTTC. Residues: CASSLVGGSSYEQYF.

This clonotype occurred many times. The V and J genes are TRBV7-4 and TRBJ2-7; TRBD1 agrees at 8 bases. The V gene end was trimmed by 1 base and the J gene end by 3 bases; junction bases not matched to a gene: 2. The CDR3 length is 14 residues. CDR1 is SGHVT, CDR2 SQSDAQ, per germline. The CDR3 DNA reads as TGTGCCAGCAGCTTAGTGGGACAGGTCTACGAGCAGTACGTC. This encodes CASSLVGQVYEQYV.

The chain employs TRBV20-1 and TRBJ2-1; possible D gene TRBD2, 7 bases. With 0 bases removed from V and 2 bases from J, the gap between germline ends came to 11 bases. CDR3 length equals 15 residues. Germline loops: CDR1 DFQATT, CDR2 SNEGSKA (reference sequence). The CDR3 region is CSAREGGETYNEQFF. CDR3 nucleotides: TGCAGTGCTAGAGAAGGGGGGGAAACCTACAATGAGCAGTTCTTC.

The chain is built from TRBV5-1 and TRBJ2-2, with 8 bases that match TRBD1. This CDR3 has 15 amino acids. V was clipped by 5 bases and J by 6 bases; unmatched bases: 9. Germline V gene sequence: CDR1 SGHRS, CDR2 YFSETQ. CDR3 protein: CASRPQGAESGELFF. Here the CDR3 DNA reads TGCGCCAGCAGGCCTCAGGGGGCCGAATCCGGGGAGCTGTTTTTT.

As concerns this clonotype: One end of the junction does not line up with germline, which may come from a read error. This sequence joins TRBV12-3 or TRBV12-4 and TRBJ2-7; 10 bases fit TRBD2. CDR3 length equals 11 residues. This CDR3 is CASSSLAGVAF. The CDR3 coding sequence is TGTGCCAGCAGTTCCCTAGCGGGGGTGGCTTTC.

This clonotype turned up a few times. V usage is TRBV20-1 and J usage is TRBJ2-5; TRBD2 aligns across 13 bases. V lost 6 bases to trimming and J lost 1 base; unmatched junction nucleotides: 5. The CDR3 loop spans 15 amino acids. The V gene's germline CDR1 is DFQATT and CDR2 SNEGSKA (reference sequence). The CDR3 reads CSAIRLAGGQETQYF. In DNA, the CDR3 is TGCAGTGCCATCCGACTAGCGGGGGGCCAAGAGACCCAGTACTTC.